These T cell receptor beta chains were read from a single sample in a study of T cell changes during pregnancy in multiple sclerosis. Some clones are missing from TCRdb's copy, which holds only in-frame ones; the method was immunoSEQ multiplex PCR. In the table there are over 80,000 clones, 90% of which are singletons. The sample here was peripheral blood, taken in the second trimester of pregnancy. All receptors derive from a female donor in good health, enrolled as a control in a pregnancy study. CDR3s include the opening cysteine and the closing phenylalanine or tryptophan. Fields, in order: D gene, J gene, V gene, CDR3 protein. A D gene is named only where the DNA matches it firmly.

>-|TRBJ2-4|TRBV9
CASGSTDDFENIQYF
>TRBD2|TRBJ2-4|TRBV7-2
CASSPLAGGRNIQYF
>TRBD1|TRBJ2-1|TRBV10-3
CAISVWQGAGNEQFF
>TRBD1|TRBJ1-2|TRBV28
CASTTTGPSTGGDYGYTF
>-|TRBJ1-1|TRBV18
CASSPLKQGNTEAFF
>TRBD2|TRBJ2-2|TRBV5-6
CASSLISGGSGELFF
>-|TRBJ2-1|TRBV10-3
CAISGRGAAQQDEQFF
>TRBD2|TRBJ2-1|TRBV29-1
CSVVSGRTGQFF
>TRBD1|TRBJ2-1|TRBV19
CASSKPPGQGRNEQFF
>-|TRBJ1-2|TRBV30
CAWTPVGAYVGYTF
>-|TRBJ2-7|TRBV6-5
CASSYGRDYEQYF
>-|TRBJ1-2|TRBV5-1
CASSFDILNYGYTF
>-|TRBJ2-3|TRBV29-1
CSVGSARTTDTQYF
>-|TRBJ1-1|TRBV5-4
CASSFRDTEAFF
>TRBD1|TRBJ1-6|TRBV9
CASSGTGYNSPLHF